This T cell receptor (beta chain) was sequenced during a study of T cell repertoires in cytomegalovirus infection (dated by TCRdb to between 2017 and 2020). Study-wide context: The HLA type of each donor mattered for the analysis, because public TCR beta signatures pointed to carriage of CMV infection along with the matching HLA type. Study-level results and caveats: In the ex vivo response, HLA-C-restricted CMV-specific TCR beta clonotypes were dominant, and in two of eight donors the single most frequent clonotype came from this HLA-C-restricted group. In both this cohort and an independent approximately 370-donor cohort, the cumulative frequency of public TCR beta family members distinguished carriers of CMV infection plus the relevant HLA type.

Inclusive of the bounding cysteine and phenylalanine, the CDR3 is 13 residues long. Only the CDR3 DNA stays, 39 bases, in frame from base 1. Relative to germline, V is 2 bases shorter and J is 8 bases shorter, with 10 bases between their ends. The reads were generated on an Illumina HiSeq 1500. TCRdb redid the processing of the public reads, applying fastp at Q25 and MiXCR, and retained in-frame beta chains. Entries that share a CDR3 protein sequence are merged under the most common genes and DNA. A total of a few hundred thousand distinct CDR3 sequences appear in this sample, 17% of them only once. The ten top clones hold around 12% of the sample. There are a few counts of this clonotype. Its antigen remains undetermined. Base-call qualities are not available, and no considerably larger clone is one nucleotide away.

This sequence was found in a human donor in good health (CMV status not recorded). Some clones in this sample may be carry-over from other donors' samples. The V gene is TRBV23-1 and the J gene is TRBJ2-1, with the D gene possibly TRBD1 or TRBD2, each one fitting 5 bases. TRBV23-1 is given ORF status, its function remaining uncertain. The sample taken for sequencing was PBMCs. The CDR3 region has the sequence CASSQPGAHEQFF. The bases are TGCGCCAGCAGTCAACCCGGGGCGCATGAGCAGTTCTTC.